This is a list of T cell receptor beta chains from one sample in a study of T cells in Graves' hyperthyroidism and ophthalmopathy. Each CDR3 protein is one row after TCRdb ran MiXCR on the multiplex PCR reads. Of about 600,000 distinct CDR3 sequences in the sample, 16% were seen once. Sequencing used blood. The source is a woman aged 40-49 years with Graves' ophthalmopathy. Each CDR3 is given with its conserved first and last residue. D genes are given only for firm matches. Only part of the rows carry a size: once, few, many, or a class if the clone is expanded.

>TRBV7-9|-|TRBD2|TRBJ2-1
TGTGCCAGCAGCCCGCGGGGGAATTCCTACAATGAGCAGTTCTTC
CASSPRGNSYNEQFF
>TRBV7-8|-|TRBD2|TRBJ2-5
TGTGCCGGCAGCAATCGACTAGCTCTACAAGAGACCCAGTACTTC
CAGSNRLALQETQYF
>TRBV4-2|-|-|TRBJ2-3
TGTGCCAGCAGGTTAACGGTCCACTCCACAGATACGCAGTATTTT
CASRLTVHSTDTQYF
>TRBV28|-|-|TRBJ2-7
TGTGCCAGCATTGGGGGGAGTACTTACGAGCAGTACTTC
CASIGGSTYEQYF
>TRBV7-8|few|-|TRBJ2-1
TGTGCCAGCAGACCCCTCCGGCCGGGGGCTAGCGGAGGCAATGAGCAGTTCTTC
CASRPLRPGASGGNEQFF
>TRBV20-1|-|-|TRBJ2-3
TGCAGTGCGGATACTAGCACAGATACGCAGTATTTT
CSADTSTDTQYF
>TRBV19|-|-|TRBJ2-6
TGTGCCAGTCTATCAGGGAGGTTAGGTCGTGGGGCCAACGTCCTGACTTTC
CASLSGRLGRGANVLTF
>TRBV18|-|-|TRBJ1-6
TGTGCCAGCTCACAAAACTCCTATAATTCACCCCTCCACTTT
CASSQNSYNSPLHF
>TRBV2|many|TRBD2|TRBJ2-7
TGTGCCAGCAGTCCCAAGACTAGCGGGTTTAACGAGCAGTACTTC
CASSPKTSGFNEQYF
>TRBV6-1|few|TRBD2|TRBJ2-7
TGTGCCAGCAGCCCGCGGGGGTTTCCCTACGAGCAGTACTTC
CASSPRGFPYEQYF
>TRBV7-9|few|-|TRBJ1-1
TGTGCCAGCAGCTTAGGGGCCTCTGATGAAGCTTTCTTT
CASSLGASDEAFF
>TRBV6-5|few|-|TRBJ2-2
TGTGCCAGCAGTTACCTAAGGGGGGCAAGGGGAGGGGGCGACGGCACCGGGGAGCTGTTTTTT
CASSYLRGARGGGDGTGELFF
>TRBV18|many|TRBD1|TRBJ2-5
TGTGCCAGCTCACCCCCTTTCGGGACAGATCAAGAGACCCAGTACTTC
CASSPPFGTDQETQYF
>TRBV20-1|few|TRBD2|TRBJ2-1
TGCAGTGCTAGAGACCCGGGAGGGAGGTCCTACAATGAGCAGTTCTTC
CSARDPGGRSYNEQFF
>TRBV29-1|few|-|TRBJ2-7
TGCAGCGTTAGCCGGGAGTGGCCGTACGAGCAGTACTTC
CSVSREWPYEQYF